The T cell receptor beta chain described here comes from a study of cytomegalovirus exposure and HLA in healthy donors. Overall study results and limits: In a later analysis, TCR beta V- and J-gene trimming was associated with a missense DCLRE1C variant.

CDR1 SQVTM and CDR2 ANQGSEA come from the germline V gene. J gave up 2 bases and V 8 bases, and 8 bases lay outside the gene matches. This CDR3 comprises 14 residues. Remarks on this clone: No antigen is known for it.

13 Jbeta primers and 60 Vbeta primers were used for the PCR. Libraries were prepared by immunoSEQ multiplex PCR; TCRdb keeps only in-frame clonotypes and omits some of them. The repertoire holds 95,000 to 100,000 clones, with 75% to 90% as singletons. This rearrangement joins TRBV29-1 to TRBJ2-3; TRBD2 agrees at 9 bases. Material: PBMCs. The receptor's source is a man under 40 in good health and CMV-seronegative. The CDR3: CSFQTSGITDTQYF. In nucleotides, the CDR3 is TGCAGCTTCCAGACTAGCGGCATCACAGATACGCAGTATTTT.